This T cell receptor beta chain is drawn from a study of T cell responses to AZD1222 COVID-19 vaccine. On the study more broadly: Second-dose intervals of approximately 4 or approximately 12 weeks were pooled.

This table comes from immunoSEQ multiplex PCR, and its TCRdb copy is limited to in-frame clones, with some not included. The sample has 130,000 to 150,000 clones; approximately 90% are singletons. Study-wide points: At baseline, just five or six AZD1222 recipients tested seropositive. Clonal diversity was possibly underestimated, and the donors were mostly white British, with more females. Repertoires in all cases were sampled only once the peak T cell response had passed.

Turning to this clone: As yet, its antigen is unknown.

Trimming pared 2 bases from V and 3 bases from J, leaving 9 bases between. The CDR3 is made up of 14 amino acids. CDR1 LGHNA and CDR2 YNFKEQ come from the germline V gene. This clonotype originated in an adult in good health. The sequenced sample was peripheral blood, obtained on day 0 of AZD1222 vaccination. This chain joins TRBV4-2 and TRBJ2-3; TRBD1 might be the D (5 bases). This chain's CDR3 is CASSQRAGTDTQYF. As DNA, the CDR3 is TGTGCCAGCAGCCAACGAGCAGGGACAGATACGCAGTATTTT.